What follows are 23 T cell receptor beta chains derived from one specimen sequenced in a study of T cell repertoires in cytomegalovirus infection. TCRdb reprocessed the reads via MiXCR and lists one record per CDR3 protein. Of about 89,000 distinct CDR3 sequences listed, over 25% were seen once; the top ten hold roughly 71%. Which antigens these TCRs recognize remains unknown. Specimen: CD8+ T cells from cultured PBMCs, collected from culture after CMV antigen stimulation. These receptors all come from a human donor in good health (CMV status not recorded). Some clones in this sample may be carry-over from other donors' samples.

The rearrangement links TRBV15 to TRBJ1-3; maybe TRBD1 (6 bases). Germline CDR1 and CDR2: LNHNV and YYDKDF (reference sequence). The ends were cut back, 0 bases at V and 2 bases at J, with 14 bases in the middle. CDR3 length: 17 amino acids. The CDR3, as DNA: TGTGCCACCAGCAGAGATTGGACAGACCCCCCTGGAAACACCATATATTTT. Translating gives CATSRDWTDPPGNTIYF.

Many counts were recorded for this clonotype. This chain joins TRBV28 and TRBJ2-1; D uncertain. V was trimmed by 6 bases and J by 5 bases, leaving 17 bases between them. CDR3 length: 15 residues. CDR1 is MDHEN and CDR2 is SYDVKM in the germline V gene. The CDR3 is CASSPSLVKHNEQFF. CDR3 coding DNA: TGTGCCAGCAGCCCCAGCCTGGTTAAACACAATGAGCAGTTCTTC.

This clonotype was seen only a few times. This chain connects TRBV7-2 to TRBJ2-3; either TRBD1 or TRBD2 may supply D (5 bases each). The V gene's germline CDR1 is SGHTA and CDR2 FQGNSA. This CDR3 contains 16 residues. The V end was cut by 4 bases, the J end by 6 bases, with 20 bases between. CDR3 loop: CASSYTPGPPWDTQYF. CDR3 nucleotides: TGTGCCAGCAGCTACACCCCGGGACCCCCGTGGGATACGCAGTATTTT.

Here the CDR3 DNA reads TGTGCCATCAGTCTTAGCGGGGGCAGCTCCTACGAGCAGTACTTC. Residues: CAISLSGGSSYEQYF. The chain joins TRBV10-3 to TRBJ2-7, with 9 bases that match TRBD2. The CDR3 extends over 15 amino acids. CDR1 ENHRY and CDR2 SYGVKD come from the germline V gene. J lost 0 bases, V lost 5 bases, and 5 bases had no gene match.

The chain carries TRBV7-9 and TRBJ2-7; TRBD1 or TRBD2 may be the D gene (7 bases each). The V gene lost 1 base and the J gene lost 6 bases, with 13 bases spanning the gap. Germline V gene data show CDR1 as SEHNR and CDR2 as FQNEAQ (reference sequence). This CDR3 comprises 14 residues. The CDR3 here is CASSLVPGGGEQYF. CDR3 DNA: TGTGCCAGCAGCTTAGTCCCAGGGGGGGGCGAGCAGTACTTC.

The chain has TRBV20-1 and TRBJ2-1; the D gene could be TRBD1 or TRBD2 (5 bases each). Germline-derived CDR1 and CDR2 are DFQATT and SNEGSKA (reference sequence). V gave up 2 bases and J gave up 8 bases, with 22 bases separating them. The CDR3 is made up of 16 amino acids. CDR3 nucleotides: TGCAGTGCTAGATACAAACGGGACGGGGTCCGGGATGAGCAGTTCTTC. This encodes CSARYKRDGVRDEQFF.

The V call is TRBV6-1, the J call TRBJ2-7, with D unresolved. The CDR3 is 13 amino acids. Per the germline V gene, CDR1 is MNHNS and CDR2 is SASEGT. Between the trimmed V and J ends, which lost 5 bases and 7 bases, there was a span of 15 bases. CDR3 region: CASSYSDGWEQYF. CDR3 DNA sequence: TGTGCCAGCAGTTATAGTGACGGTTGGGAGCAGTACTTC.

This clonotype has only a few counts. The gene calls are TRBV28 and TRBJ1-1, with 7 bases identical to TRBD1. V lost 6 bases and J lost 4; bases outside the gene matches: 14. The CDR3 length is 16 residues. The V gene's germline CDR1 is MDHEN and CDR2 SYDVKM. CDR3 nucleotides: TGTGCCAGCAGCTACCGGGGTAGGGGGCCGGGCACTGAAGCTTTCTTT. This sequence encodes CASSYRGRGPGTEAFF.

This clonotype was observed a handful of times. CDR3 DNA: TGTGCCAGCAGCGTACTAGCGAACAATGAGCAGTTCTTC. It codes for CASSVLANNEQFF. V gene TRBV7-6 combines with J gene TRBJ2-1; 7 bases map to TRBD2. With V trimmed by 5 bases and J by 5 bases, 3 bases remained unmatched. The CDR3 contains 13 residues. Per germline, CDR1 SGHVS and CDR2 FNYEAQ.

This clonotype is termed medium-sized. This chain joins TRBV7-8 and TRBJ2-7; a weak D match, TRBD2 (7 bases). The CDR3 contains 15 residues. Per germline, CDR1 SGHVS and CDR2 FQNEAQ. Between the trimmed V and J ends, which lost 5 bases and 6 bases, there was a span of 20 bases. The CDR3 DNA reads TGTGCCAGCAGCCCAGGCGGTTCGGGGGGCCTCGAGCAGTACTTC. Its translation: CASSPGGSGGLEQYF.

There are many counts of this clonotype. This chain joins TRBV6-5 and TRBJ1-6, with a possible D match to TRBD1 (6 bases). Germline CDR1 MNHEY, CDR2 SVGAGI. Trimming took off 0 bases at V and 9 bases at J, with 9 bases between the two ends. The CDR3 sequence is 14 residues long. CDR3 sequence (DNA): TGTGCCAGCAGTTACTCTCAAGGGGGTTCACCCCTCCACTTT. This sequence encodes CASSYSQGGSPLHF.

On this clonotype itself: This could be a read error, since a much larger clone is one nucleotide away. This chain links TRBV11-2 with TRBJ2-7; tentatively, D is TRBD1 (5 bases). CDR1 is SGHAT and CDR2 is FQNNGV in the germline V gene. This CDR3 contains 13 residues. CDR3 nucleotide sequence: TGTGCCAGCAGCTTAGCACAGGCTTACGAGCTGTACTTC. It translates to CASSLAQAYELYF.

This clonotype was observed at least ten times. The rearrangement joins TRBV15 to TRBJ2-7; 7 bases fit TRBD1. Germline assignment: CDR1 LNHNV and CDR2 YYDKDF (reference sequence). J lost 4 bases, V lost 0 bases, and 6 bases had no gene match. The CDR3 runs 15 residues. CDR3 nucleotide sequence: TGTGCCACCAGCAGAGATAGGACAGGAAGGTACGAGCAGTACTTC. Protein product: CATSRDRTGRYEQYF.

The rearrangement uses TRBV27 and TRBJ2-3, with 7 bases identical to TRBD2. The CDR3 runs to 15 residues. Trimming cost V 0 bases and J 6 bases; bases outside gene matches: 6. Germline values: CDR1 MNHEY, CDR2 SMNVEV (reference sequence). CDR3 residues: CASSLSASGVDTQYF. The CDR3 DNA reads TGTGCCAGCAGTTTATCGGCCAGCGGGGTGGATACGCAGTATTTT.

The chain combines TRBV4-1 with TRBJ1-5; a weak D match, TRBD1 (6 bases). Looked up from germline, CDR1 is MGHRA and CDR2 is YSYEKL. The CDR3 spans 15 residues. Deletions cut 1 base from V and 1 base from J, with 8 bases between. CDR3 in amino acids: CASSQAGVSNQPQHF. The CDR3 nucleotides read TGCGCCAGCAGCCAAGCAGGGGTCAGCAATCAGCCCCAGCATTTT.

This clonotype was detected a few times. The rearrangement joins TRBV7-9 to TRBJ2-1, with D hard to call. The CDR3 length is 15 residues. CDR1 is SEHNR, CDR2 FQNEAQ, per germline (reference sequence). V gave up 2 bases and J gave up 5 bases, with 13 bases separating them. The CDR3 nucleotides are TGTGCCAGCAGCTTAAACCTAAACCTGAACAATGAGCAGTTCTTC. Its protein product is CASSLNLNLNNEQFF.

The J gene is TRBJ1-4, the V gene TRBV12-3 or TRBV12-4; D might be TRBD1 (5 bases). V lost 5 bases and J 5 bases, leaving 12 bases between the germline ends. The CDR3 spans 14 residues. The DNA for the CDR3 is TGTGCCAGCAGTAGCCGGGACGGCAATGAAAAACTGTTTTTT. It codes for CASSSRDGNEKLFF.

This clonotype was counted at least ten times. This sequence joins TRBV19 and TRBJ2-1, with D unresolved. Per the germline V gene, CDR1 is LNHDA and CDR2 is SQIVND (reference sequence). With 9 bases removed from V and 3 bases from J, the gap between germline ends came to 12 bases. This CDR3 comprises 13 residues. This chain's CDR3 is CASSPTDYNEQFF. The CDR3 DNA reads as TGTGCCAGCAGCCCCACAGACTACAATGAGCAGTTCTTC.

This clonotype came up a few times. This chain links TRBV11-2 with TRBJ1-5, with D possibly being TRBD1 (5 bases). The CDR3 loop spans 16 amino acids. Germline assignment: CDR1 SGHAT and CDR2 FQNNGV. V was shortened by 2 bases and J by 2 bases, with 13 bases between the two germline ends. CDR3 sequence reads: CASSLIAGARNQPQHF. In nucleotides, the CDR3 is TGTGCCAGCAGCTTAATTGCCGGGGCGCGCAATCAGCCCCAGCATTTT.

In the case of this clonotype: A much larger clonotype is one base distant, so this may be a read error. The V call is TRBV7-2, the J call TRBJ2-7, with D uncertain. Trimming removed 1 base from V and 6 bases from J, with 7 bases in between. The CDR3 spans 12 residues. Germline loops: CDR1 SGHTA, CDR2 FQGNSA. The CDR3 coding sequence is TGTACCAGCAGCTTAGGGCAGAGCGAGCAGTACTTC. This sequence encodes CTSSLGQSEQYF. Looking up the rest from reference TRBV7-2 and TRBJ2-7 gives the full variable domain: GAGVSQSPSNKVTEKGKDVELRCDPISGHTALYWYRQSLGQGLEFLIYFQGNSAPDKSGLPSDRFSAERTGGSVSTLTIQRTQQEDSAVYLCTSSLGQSEQYFGPGTRLTVT.

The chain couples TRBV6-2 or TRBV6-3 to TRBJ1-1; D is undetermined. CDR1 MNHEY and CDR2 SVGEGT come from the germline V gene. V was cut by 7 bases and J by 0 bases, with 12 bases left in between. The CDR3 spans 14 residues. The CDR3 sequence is CASKALAMNTEAFF. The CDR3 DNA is TGTGCCAGCAAGGCACTGGCGATGAACACTGAAGCTTTCTTT.

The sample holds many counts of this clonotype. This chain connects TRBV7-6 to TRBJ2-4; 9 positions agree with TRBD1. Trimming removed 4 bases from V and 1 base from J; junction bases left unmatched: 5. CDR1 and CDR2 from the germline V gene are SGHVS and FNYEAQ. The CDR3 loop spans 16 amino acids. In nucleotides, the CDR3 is TGTGCCAGCAGCTCAGGACAGGGGACGGCCAAAAACATTCAGTACTTC. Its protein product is CASSSGQGTAKNIQYF.

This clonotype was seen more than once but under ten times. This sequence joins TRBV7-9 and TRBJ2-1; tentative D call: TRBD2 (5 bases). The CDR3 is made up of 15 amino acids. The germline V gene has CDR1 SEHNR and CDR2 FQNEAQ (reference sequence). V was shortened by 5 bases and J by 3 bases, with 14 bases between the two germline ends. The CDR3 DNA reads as TGTGCCAGCAGCACCGGGTTCCGGGACTACAATGAGCAGTTCTTC. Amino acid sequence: CASSTGFRDYNEQFF. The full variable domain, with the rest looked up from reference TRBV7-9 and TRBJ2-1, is DTGVSQNPRHKITKRGQNVTFRCDPISEHNRLYWYRQTLGQGPEFLTYFQNEAQLEKSRLLSDRFSAERPKGSFSTLEIQRTEQGDSAMYLCASSTGFRDYNEQFFGPGTRLTVL.